A selection of T cell receptor beta chains follows, all from one sample in a study of cytomegalovirus exposure and HLA in healthy donors. The method was immunoSEQ multiplex PCR; TCRdb's version includes in-frame clones alone and lacks a portion of them. The sample yields approximately 160,000 clones, 70% to 80% seen once. What was sequenced was PBMCs. These receptors were taken from a young man in good health and CMV-seropositive. The CDR3 runs from the conserved cysteine through the conserved F or W. The listing skips clone size in some rows; elsewhere it reads once, few, many or a size class.

v_call	clone_size	cdr3_aa
TRBV29-1	.	CSVEGAGVLHNEQFF
TRBV19	once	CASSPRDRGYEQYF
TRBV6-5	.	CASSYRTQVFSPLHF
TRBV27	.	CASSFERDGGTQYF
TRBV6-6	.	CASTRTGTSYEQYF
TRBV27	.	CASSASGRAPTDAQYF
TRBV5-1	.	CASSSGTINSGNTIYF
TRBV28	once	CASSSRGIFYEQYF
TRBV7-8	.	CASSLFFWEKGQTYEQYF
TRBV29-1	.	CSVDGGLVTDTQYF
TRBV25-1	.	CASSEYGGRETQYF
TRBV7-9	once	CASSLQGDYEQYF
TRBV13	.	CASSLTGTAYGYTF
TRBV7-9	few	CASSLAGQGNYGYTF
TRBV4-1	.	CASSQGQGARREQFF
TRBV13	.	CASSLEGEETQYF
TRBV18	.	CASSPTMGAVNQPQHF